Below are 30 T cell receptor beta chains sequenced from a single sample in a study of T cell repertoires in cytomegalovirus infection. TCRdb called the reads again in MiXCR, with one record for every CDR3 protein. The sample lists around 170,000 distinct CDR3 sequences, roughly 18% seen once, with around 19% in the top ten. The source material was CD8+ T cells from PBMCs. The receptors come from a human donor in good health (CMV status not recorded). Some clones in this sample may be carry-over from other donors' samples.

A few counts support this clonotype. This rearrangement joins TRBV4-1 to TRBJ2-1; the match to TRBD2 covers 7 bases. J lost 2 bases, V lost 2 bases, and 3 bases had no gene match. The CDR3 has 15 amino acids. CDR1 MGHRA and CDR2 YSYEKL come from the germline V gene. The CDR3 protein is CASSQRLAPYNEQFF. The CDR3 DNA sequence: TGCGCCAGCAGCCAAAGACTAGCCCCCTACAATGAGCAGTTCTTC.

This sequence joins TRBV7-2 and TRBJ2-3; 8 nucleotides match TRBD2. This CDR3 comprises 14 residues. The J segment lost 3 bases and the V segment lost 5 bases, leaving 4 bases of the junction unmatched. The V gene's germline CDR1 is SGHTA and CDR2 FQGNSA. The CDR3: CASSTGLGTDTQYF. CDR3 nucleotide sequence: TGTGCCAGCAGCACGGGACTAGGAACAGATACGCAGTATTTT.

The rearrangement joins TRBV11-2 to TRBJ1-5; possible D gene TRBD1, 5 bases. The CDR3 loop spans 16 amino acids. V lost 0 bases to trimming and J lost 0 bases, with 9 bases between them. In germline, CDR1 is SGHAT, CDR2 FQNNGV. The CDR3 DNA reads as TGTGCCAGCAGCTTAGATGGGGGGATTAGCAATCAGCCCCAGCATTTT. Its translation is CASSLDGGISNQPQHF.

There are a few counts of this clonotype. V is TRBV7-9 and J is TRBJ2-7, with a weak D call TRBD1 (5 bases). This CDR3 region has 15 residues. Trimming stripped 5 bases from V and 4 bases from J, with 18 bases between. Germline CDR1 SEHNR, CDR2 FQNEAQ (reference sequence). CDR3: CASSLAKGNVYEQYF. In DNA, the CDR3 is TGTGCCAGCAGCCTCGCGAAGGGGAACGTTTACGAGCAGTACTTC.

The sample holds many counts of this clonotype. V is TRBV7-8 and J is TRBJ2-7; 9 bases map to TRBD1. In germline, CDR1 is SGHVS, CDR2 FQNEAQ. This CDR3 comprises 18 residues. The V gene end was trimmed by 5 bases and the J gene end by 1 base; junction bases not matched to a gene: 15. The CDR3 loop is CASSDHSTGGGRSYEQYF. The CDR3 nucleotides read TGTGCCAGCAGCGATCACTCTACAGGGGGCGGCAGGTCCTACGAGCAGTACTTC. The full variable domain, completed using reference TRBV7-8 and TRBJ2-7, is GAGVSQSPRYKVAKRGQDVALRCDPISGHVSLFWYQQALGQGPEFLTYFQNEAQLDKSGLPSDRFFAERPEGSVSTLKIQRTQQEDSAVYLCASSDHSTGGGRSYEQYFGPGTRLTVT.

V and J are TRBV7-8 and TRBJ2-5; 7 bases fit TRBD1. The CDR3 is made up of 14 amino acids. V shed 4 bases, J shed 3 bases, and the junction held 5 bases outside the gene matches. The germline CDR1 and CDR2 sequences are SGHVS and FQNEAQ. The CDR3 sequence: CASSSSQGEETQYF. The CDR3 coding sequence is TGTGCCAGCAGCTCATCGCAGGGGGAAGAGACCCAGTACTTC. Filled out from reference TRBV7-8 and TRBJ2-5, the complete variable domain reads GAGVSQSPRYKVAKRGQDVALRCDPISGHVSLFWYQQALGQGPEFLTYFQNEAQLDKSGLPSDRFFAERPEGSVSTLKIQRTQQEDSAVYLCASSSSQGEETQYFGPGTRLLVL.

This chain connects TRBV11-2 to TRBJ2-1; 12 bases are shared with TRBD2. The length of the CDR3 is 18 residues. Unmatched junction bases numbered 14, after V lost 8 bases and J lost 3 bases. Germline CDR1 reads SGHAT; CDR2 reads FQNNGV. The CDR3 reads CASVLSTSGSPVYNEQFF. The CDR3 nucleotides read TGTGCCAGCGTTCTTTCGACTAGCGGGAGCCCTGTCTACAATGAGCAGTTCTTC.

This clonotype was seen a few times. This chain's CDR3 is CASSPLGGSGDEQFF. The CDR3 DNA is TGTGCCAGCAGTCCCCTGGGCGGGAGTGGGGATGAGCAGTTCTTC. J is TRBJ2-1 and V is TRBV28; TRBD2 matches 7 bases. Germline V gene sequence: CDR1 MDHEN, CDR2 SYDVKM. Unmatched junction bases numbered 12, after V lost 5 bases and J lost 8 bases. The CDR3 has 15 residues. The whole variable domain, remainder taken from reference TRBV28 and TRBJ2-1, is DVKVTQSSRYLVKRTGEKVFLECVQDMDHENMFWYRQDPGLGLRLIYFSYDVKMKEKGDIPEGYSVSREKKERFSLILESASTNQTSMYLCASSPLGGSGDEQFFGPGTRLTVL.

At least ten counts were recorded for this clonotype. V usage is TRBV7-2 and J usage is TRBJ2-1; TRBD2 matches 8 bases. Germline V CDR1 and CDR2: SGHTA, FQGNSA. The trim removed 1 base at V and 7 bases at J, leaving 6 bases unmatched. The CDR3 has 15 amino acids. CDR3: CASSLGSGGGNEQFF. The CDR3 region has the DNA TGTGCCAGCAGCTTAGGCTCCGGGGGGGGGAATGAGCAGTTCTTC.

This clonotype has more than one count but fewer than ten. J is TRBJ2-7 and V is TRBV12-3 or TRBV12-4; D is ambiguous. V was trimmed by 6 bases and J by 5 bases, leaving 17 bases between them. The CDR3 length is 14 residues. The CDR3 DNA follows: TGTGCCAGCAGACCACGGCCTACGAGCGACGAGCAGTACTTC. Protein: CASRPRPTSDEQYF.

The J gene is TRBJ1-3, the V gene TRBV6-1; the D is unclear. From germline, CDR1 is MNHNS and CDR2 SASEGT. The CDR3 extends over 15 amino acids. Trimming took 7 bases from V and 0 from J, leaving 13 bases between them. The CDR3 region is CASTLTSYSGNTIYF. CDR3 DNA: TGTGCCAGCACCCTAACTTCTTACTCTGGAAACACCATATATTTT.

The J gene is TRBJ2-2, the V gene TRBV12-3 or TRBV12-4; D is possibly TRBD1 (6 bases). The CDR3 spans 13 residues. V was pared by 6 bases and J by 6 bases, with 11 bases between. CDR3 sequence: CASSRYRAGELFF. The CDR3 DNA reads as TGTGCCAGCAGCCGGTACAGGGCCGGGGAGCTGTTTTTT.

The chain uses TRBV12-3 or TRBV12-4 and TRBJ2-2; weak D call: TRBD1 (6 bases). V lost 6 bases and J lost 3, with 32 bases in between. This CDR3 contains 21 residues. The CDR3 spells CASRTSSGQTIRTLYTGELFF. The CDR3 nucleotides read TGTGCCAGCAGAACATCTTCGGGACAAACTATCCGTACTCTTTACACCGGGGAGCTGTTTTTT.

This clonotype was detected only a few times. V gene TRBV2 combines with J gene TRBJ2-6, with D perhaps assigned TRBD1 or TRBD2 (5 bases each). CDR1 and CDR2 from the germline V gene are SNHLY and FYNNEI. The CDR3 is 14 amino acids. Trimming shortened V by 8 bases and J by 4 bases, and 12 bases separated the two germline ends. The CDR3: CASGAGTGANVLTF. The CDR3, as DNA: TGTGCCAGCGGGGCAGGGACCGGGGCCAACGTCCTGACTTTC.

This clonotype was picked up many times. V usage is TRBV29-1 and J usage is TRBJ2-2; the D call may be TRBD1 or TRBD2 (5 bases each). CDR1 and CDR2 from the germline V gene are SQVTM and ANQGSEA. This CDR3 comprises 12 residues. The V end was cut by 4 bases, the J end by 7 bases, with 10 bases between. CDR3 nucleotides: TGCAGCGTTGTGGGGGTGAGCGGGGAGCTGTTTTTT. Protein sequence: CSVVGVSGELFF.

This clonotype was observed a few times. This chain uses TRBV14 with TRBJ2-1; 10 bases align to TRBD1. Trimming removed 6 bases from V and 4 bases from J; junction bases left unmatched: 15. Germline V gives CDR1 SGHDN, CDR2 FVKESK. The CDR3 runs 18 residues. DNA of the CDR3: TGTGCCAGCAGTTTTCGGGACAGGGGCAAATCCCCATACAATGAGCAGTTCTTC. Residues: CASSFRDRGKSPYNEQFF.

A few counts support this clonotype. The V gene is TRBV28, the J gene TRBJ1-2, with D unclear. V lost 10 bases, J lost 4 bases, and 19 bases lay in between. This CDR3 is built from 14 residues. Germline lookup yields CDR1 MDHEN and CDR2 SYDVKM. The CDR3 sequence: CAINPRTNSYGYTF. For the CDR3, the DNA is TGTGCCATCAACCCTCGGACGAACAGCTATGGCTACACCTTC.

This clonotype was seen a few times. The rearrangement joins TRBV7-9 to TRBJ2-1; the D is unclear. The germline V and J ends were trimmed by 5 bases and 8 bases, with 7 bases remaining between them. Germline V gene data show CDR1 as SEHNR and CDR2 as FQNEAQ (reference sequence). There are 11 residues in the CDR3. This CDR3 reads CASSRVDEQFF. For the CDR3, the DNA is TGTGCCAGCAGCAGGGTCGATGAGCAGTTCTTC.

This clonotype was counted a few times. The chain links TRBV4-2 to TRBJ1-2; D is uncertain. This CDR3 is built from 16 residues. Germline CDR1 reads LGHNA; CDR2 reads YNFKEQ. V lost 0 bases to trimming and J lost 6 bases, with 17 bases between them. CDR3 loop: CASSQDQGGHSHGYTF. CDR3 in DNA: TGTGCCAGCAGCCAAGATCAAGGTGGCCACTCACATGGCTACACCTTC.

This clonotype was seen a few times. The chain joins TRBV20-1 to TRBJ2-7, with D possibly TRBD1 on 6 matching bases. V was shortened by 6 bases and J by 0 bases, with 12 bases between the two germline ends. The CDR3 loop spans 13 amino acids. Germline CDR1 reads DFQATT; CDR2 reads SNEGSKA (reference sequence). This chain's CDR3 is CSAPDRSSYEQYF. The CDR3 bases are TGCAGTGCCCCCGACAGGAGCTCCTACGAGCAGTACTTC.

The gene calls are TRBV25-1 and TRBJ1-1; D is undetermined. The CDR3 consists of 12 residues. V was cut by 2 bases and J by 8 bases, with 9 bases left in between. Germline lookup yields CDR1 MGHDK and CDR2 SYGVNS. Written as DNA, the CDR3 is TGTGCCAGCAGTGAACCGAACCAGGAAGCTTTCTTT. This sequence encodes CASSEPNQEAFF. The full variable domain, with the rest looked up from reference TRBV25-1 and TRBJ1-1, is EADIYQTPRYLVIGTGKKITLECSQTMGHDKMYWYQQDPGMELHLIHYSYGVNSTEKGDLSSESTVSRIRTEHFPLTLESARPSHTSQYLCASSEPNQEAFFGQGTRLTVV.

CDR3: CASSPSPGANYGYTF. CDR3 bases: TGTGCCAGCAGCCCTTCGCCAGGAGCTAACTATGGCTACACCTTC. The J gene is TRBJ1-2, the V gene TRBV7-3; D is ambiguous. V lost 5 bases and J lost 0, with 13 bases in between. Germline CDR1 reads SGHTA; CDR2 reads FQGTGA. This CDR3 region has 15 residues.

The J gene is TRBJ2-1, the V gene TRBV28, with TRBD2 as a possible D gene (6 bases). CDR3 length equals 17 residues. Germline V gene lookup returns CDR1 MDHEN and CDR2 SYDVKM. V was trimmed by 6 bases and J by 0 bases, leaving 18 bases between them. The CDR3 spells CASRPLRDSPSYNEQFF. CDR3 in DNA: TGTGCCAGCAGGCCCCTTCGGGACTCCCCCTCCTACAATGAGCAGTTCTTC. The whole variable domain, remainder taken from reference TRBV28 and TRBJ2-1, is DVKVTQSSRYLVKRTGEKVFLECVQDMDHENMFWYRQDPGLGLRLIYFSYDVKMKEKGDIPEGYSVSREKKERFSLILESASTNQTSMYLCASRPLRDSPSYNEQFFGPGTRLTVL.

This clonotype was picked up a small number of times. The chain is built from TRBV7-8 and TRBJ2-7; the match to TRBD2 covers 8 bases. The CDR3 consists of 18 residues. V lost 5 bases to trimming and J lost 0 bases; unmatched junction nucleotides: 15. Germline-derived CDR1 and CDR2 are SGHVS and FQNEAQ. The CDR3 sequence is CASSSGRAILAASYEQYF. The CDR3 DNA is TGTGCCAGCAGCAGCGGCAGGGCAATACTAGCGGCCTCCTACGAGCAGTACTTC.

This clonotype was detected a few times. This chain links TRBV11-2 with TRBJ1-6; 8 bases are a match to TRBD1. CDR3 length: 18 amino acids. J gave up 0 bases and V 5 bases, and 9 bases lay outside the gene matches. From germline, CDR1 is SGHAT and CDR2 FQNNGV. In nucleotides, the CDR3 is TGTGCCAGCAGCCTAAGGACAGGGATTAGCTCCTATAATTCACCCCTCCACTTT. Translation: CASSLRTGISSYNSPLHF.

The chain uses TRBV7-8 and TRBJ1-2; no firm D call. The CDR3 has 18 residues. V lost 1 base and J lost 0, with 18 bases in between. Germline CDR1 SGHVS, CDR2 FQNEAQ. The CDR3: CASSLDSISAEANYGYTF. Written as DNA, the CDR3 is TGTGCCAGCAGCTTAGATTCAATCTCTGCCGAAGCTAACTATGGCTACACCTTC.

The CDR3: CSANLPPRLRTYEQYF. The CDR3 region has the DNA TGCAGTGCTAACCTCCCTCCAAGGTTGAGAACCTACGAGCAGTACTTC. The genes are TRBV20-1 and TRBJ2-7; no clear D. The CDR3 has 16 residues. Germline CDR1 is DFQATT and CDR2 is SNEGSKA (reference sequence). Trimming took off 4 bases at V and 2 bases at J, with 21 bases between the two ends.

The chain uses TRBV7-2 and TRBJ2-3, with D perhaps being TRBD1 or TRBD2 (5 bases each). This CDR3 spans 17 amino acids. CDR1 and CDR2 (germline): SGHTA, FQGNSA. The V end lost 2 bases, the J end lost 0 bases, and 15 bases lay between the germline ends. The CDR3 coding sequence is TGTGCCAGCAGCTTACTGGGACGGTCAAGGAGCACAGATACGCAGTATTTT. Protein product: CASSLLGRSRSTDTQYF.

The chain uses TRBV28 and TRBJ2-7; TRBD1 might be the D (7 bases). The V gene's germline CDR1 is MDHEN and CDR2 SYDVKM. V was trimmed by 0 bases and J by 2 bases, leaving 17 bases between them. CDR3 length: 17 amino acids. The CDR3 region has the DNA TGTGCCAGCAGTTTATGGGGTGGCGGGACAGATCCCTACGAGCAGTACTTC. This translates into CASSLWGGGTDPYEQYF. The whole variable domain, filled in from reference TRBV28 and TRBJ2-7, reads DVKVTQSSRYLVKRTGEKVFLECVQDMDHENMFWYRQDPGLGLRLIYFSYDVKMKEKGDIPEGYSVSREKKERFSLILESASTNQTSMYLCASSLWGGGTDPYEQYFGPGTRLTVT.

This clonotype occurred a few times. CDR3 residues: CASSSDRYQPQHF. CDR3 nucleotide sequence: TGTGCCAGCAGCTCCGACAGATATCAGCCCCAGCATTTT. The V call is TRBV7-8, the J call TRBJ1-5; D is possibly TRBD1 (5 bases). The germline V gene encodes CDR1 SGHVS and CDR2 FQNEAQ. Trimming stripped 4 bases from V and 5 bases from J, with 9 bases between. This CDR3 region has 13 residues.